This T cell receptor beta chain was observed in a study of CD8+ T cells in alopecia areata. Study conclusions and caveats: Elevated clonality characterized lesional scalp relative to normal scalp, particularly in alopecia totalis/universalis.

cDNA reverse transcribed from extracted RNA served as the sequencing template. Sequencing was performed with immunoSEQ multiplex PCR; in TCRdb, only in-frame clones are kept and a portion is missing. The table has 90,000 to 120,000 clones, about four fifths seen once. The treatment denotes: oral pan-JAK inhibitor, 5-10 mg twice daily. Sorted out of PBMCs were CD4+ T cells and CD8+ T cells. A note on this clone: What it recognizes is unknown.

Germline-derived CDR1 and CDR2 are SEHNR and FQNEAQ (reference sequence). V dropped 3 bases and J dropped 5 bases, with 14 bases sitting between them. The CDR3 runs 15 residues. The sample in question was CD8+ T cells sorted from blood, obtained at week 24, from a patient treated with tofacitinib. The chain has TRBV7-9 and TRBJ2-1; perhaps TRBD2 as D (7 bases). The sequence was collected from a human donor with alopecia areata. DNA of the CDR3: TGTGCCAGCAGCTTGGTAGGGGGGGCGGACAATGAGCAGTTCTTC. Amino acids: CASSLVGGADNEQFF.